One and the same sample provided the 28 T cell receptor beta chains below, sequenced in a study of blood T cell repertoires in COVID-19 (dated by TCRdb to between 2020 and 2021). The method was the immunoSEQ multiplex PCR assay. Held by TCRdb, this immuneACCESS table contains in-frame sequences only and omits some clones. Under half of the omission traces to an unresolved V gene where checked; the cause of the rest is unknown. This sample holds about 200,000 clones; about 80% were observed only once. Together, the top ten hold around 6.9% of the sample. The specimen sequenced was peripheral blood. The receptors stem from a man between 60 and 75 years old with acute or convalescent COVID-19.

This chain joins TRBV9 and TRBJ1-4, with unresolved D. V was trimmed by 3 bases and J by 10 bases, leaving 13 bases between them. This CDR3 is 13 amino acids long. Germline values: CDR1 SGDLS, CDR2 YYNGEE. The CDR3 loop is CASSASSGGKLFF. CDR3 DNA sequence: TGTGCCAGCAGCGCCAGCTCCGGCGGAAAACTGTTTTTT.

The chain employs TRBV30 and TRBJ2-5; 12 bases match TRBD2. The germline CDR1 and CDR2 sequences are GTSNPN and SVGIG (reference sequence). The CDR3 spans 16 residues. Losses at the gene ends were 3 bases for V and 0 bases for J; bases not matched to a gene: 5. CDR3 region: CAWRRTSGTYQETQYF. Here the CDR3 DNA reads TGTGCCTGGAGACGGACTAGCGGGACGTACCAAGAGACCCAGTACTTC.

This chain connects TRBV4-3 to TRBJ1-1; 7 bases map to TRBD1. Germline V CDR1 and CDR2: LGHNA, YSLEER. With 0 bases clipped from V and 5 bases from J, the junction kept 3 bases outside the gene matches. This CDR3 is built from 14 residues. The CDR3 is CASSQDKGATEAFF. The CDR3 bases are TGCGCCAGCAGCCAAGATAAGGGGGCGACTGAAGCTTTCTTT.

This clone was recorded at least ten times. This chain joins TRBV5-1 and TRBJ1-1; no clear D gene. CDR1 and CDR2 (germline): SGHRS, YFSETQ. This CDR3 is built from 14 residues. The V end lost 5 bases, the J end lost 2 bases, and 13 bases lay between the germline ends. The CDR3 here is CASSFSGSNTEAFF. The CDR3 DNA is TGCGCCAGCAGTTTCAGTGGTTCTAACACTGAAGCTTTCTTT.

The chain has TRBV9 and TRBJ1-6; the D gene is possibly TRBD1 (6 bases). Trimming took 0 bases from V and 7 from J, leaving 17 bases between them. The CDR3 totals 17 residues. Germline values: CDR1 SGDLS, CDR2 YYNGEE. The chain's CDR3 is CASSVDMGALTNSPLHF. CDR3 in DNA: TGTGCCAGCAGCGTAGATATGGGGGCTCTAACGAATTCACCCCTCCACTTT.

The chain employs TRBV30 and TRBJ2-1; D unclear. The CDR3 runs 11 residues. Germline CDR1 is GTSNPN and CDR2 is SVGIG (reference sequence). Trimming pared 2 bases from V and 9 bases from J, leaving 8 bases between. CDR3 residues: CAWSSSLEQFF. DNA for the CDR3: TGTGCCTGGAGTTCGAGTCTTGAGCAGTTCTTC.

This chain links TRBV11-3 with TRBJ2-1; D may be TRBD2 (7 bases). This CDR3 comprises 14 residues. V was cut by 1 base and J by 6 bases, with 10 bases left in between. Germline V gives CDR1 SGHNT, CDR2 YENEEA. The CDR3 region has the DNA TGTGCCAGCAGCTTAGGCGGGGGCTCCAATGAGCAGTTCTTC. Its protein product is CASSLGGGSNEQFF.

The rearrangement links TRBV29-1 to TRBJ1-1, with D uncertain. The CDR3 totals 14 residues. Deletions cut 7 bases from V and 0 bases from J, with 15 bases between. Germline values: CDR1 SQVTM, CDR2 ANQGSEA. CDR3 DNA sequence: TGCAGCGCTGTAATCCCCGGGGTGAACACTGAAGCTTTCTTT. Its protein product is CSAVIPGVNTEAFF.

This chain connects TRBV28 to TRBJ2-3; a possible D gene is TRBD1 (5 bases). The germline V gene encodes CDR1 MDHEN and CDR2 SYDVKM. V was trimmed by 5 bases and J by 2 bases, leaving 14 bases between them. The CDR3 totals 15 residues. The DNA of the CDR3 is TGTGCCAGCAGTATAGGGGTGGTGTTCACAGATACGCAGTATTTT. It yields the protein CASSIGVVFTDTQYF.

The gene calls are TRBV20-1 and TRBJ2-7; D remains unclear. V was clipped by 3 bases and J by 3 bases, with 6 bases between them. The CDR3 consists of 11 residues. The germline CDR1 and CDR2 sequences are DFQATT and SNEGSKA (reference sequence). In DNA, the CDR3 is TGCAGTGCTAGCGTTTACTACGAGCAGTACTTC. Its protein is CSASVYYEQYF.

The chain recombines TRBV5-1 with TRBJ1-5, with 11 nucleotides matching TRBD1. The germline V gene has CDR1 SGHRS and CDR2 YFSETQ. V trimming: 4 bases; J trimming: 6 bases; junction bases outside the gene matches: 3. The CDR3 is 14 amino acids. The CDR3 bases are TGCGCCAGCAGCGTCGGGACAGGGGGTCAGCCCCAGCATTTT. It yields the protein CASSVGTGGQPQHF.

V usage is TRBV24-1 and J usage is TRBJ2-1, with D possibly TRBD2 on 6 matching bases. Trimming took off 1 base at V and 8 bases at J, with 14 bases between the two ends. This CDR3 has 15 residues. Looked up from germline, CDR1 is KGHDR and CDR2 is SFDVKD. CDR3 DNA: TGTGCCACCAGTGATTTAAGCGGAACGGGAGATGAGCAGTTCTTC. Protein sequence: CATSDLSGTGDEQFF.

This chain connects TRBV27 to TRBJ1-1, with TRBD1 identical over 7 bases. Germline-derived CDR1 and CDR2 are MNHEY and SMNVEV (reference sequence). The CDR3 has 15 residues. V gave up 7 bases and J gave up 3 bases; unmatched junction bases: 11. The CDR3 DNA sequence: TGTGCCAGCAACCCCTTGGCAGGGGGATACACTGAAGCTTTCTTT. This gives the protein CASNPLAGGYTEAFF.

This clone has a single count. The chain is built from TRBV3-1 (or the pseudogene TRBV3-2) and TRBJ1-1; tentatively, D is TRBD1 (6 bases). The germline CDR1 and CDR2 sequences are LGHDT and YNNKEL (reference sequence). This CDR3 is 14 amino acids long. Trimming stripped 4 bases from V and 5 bases from J, with 14 bases between. CDR3 DNA sequence: TGTGCCAGCAGCCTGCAGGGAGGGGGGACTGAAGCTTTCTTT. The encoded protein is CASSLQGGGTEAFF.

A few counts support this clone. J is TRBJ1-5 and V is TRBV10-2; the match to TRBD1 covers 7 bases. This CDR3 contains 15 residues. Germline assignment: CDR1 WSHSY and CDR2 SAAADI. The V segment lost 6 bases and the J segment 5 bases; nucleotides outside the gene matches: 10. CDR3 DNA sequence: TGCGCCAGCAGGACTGCCGGGACAGCCGATCAGCCCCAGCATTTT. Translating gives CASRTAGTADQPQHF.

Only one count was recorded for this clone. This chain links TRBV6-6 with TRBJ1-3; 7 bases fit TRBD1. Germline lookup yields CDR1 MNHNY and CDR2 SVGAGI (reference sequence). V dropped 5 bases and J dropped 3; count of bases not matched to a gene: 7. The CDR3 runs to 15 residues. CDR3 coding DNA: TGTGCCAGCAGTGCACAGGGGAGGTTTGGAAACACCATATATTTT. Translating it yields CASSAQGRFGNTIYF.

The CDR3 is CASSKLAGGSDTQYF. In DNA, the CDR3 is TGTGCCAGCAGCAAACTAGCGGGAGGGTCAGATACGCAGTATTTT. The chain is built from TRBV7-7 and TRBJ2-3; 13 nucleotides align to TRBD2. Germline V gene data show CDR1 as SSHAT and CDR2 as FNYEAQ (reference sequence). The V gene end was trimmed by 5 bases and the J gene end by 4 bases; junction bases not matched to a gene: 3. This CDR3 is built from 15 residues. Combining the CDR3 with reference TRBV7-7 and TRBJ2-3 gives the whole variable domain GAGVSQSPRYKVTKRGQDVTLRCDPISSHATLYWYQQALGQGPEFLTYFNYEAQPDKSGLPSDRFSAERPEGSISTLTIQRTEQRDSAMYRCASSKLAGGSDTQYFGPGTRLTVL.

The genes are TRBV7-3 and TRBJ2-4; a possible D gene is TRBD2 (6 bases). Trimming took off 0 bases at V and 0 bases at J, with 21 bases between the two ends. The CDR3 covers 20 residues. The germline CDR1 and CDR2 sequences are SGHTA and FQGTGA. The CDR3 region is CASSLTPSIRERLAKNIQYF. CDR3 DNA sequence: TGTGCCAGCAGCTTAACCCCCAGTATCCGGGAGAGATTAGCCAAAAACATTCAGTACTTC.

A single count supports this clone. The chain joins TRBV5-1 to TRBJ1-2; D is possibly TRBD1 (5 bases). V was shortened by 4 bases and J by 8 bases, with 15 bases between the two germline ends. The CDR3 totals 13 residues. Looked up from germline, CDR1 is SGHRS and CDR2 is YFSETQ. CDR3 bases: TGCGCCAGCAGCCCCGACAGACGTGGGGGCTACACCTTC. It yields the protein CASSPDRRGGYTF.

The chain joins TRBV3-1 (or the pseudogene TRBV3-2) to TRBJ2-1, with D perhaps TRBD2 (6 bases). Germline CDR1 is LGHDT and CDR2 is YNNKEL (reference sequence). Trimming removed 4 bases at V and 1 base at J, with 17 bases between. The CDR3 consists of 17 residues. The CDR3 DNA reads TGTGCCAGCAGCCGAGGGGCCAGCGGGTTATCCTACAATGAGCAGTTCTTC. It encodes CASSRGASGLSYNEQFF.

This sequence joins TRBV28 and TRBJ2-4; 8 positions agree with TRBD1. Looked up from germline, CDR1 is MDHEN and CDR2 is SYDVKM. With V trimmed by 1 base and J by 4 bases, 9 bases remained unmatched. The CDR3 runs to 17 residues. CDR3 in amino acids: CASSLSAPGQEKNIQYF. The CDR3 DNA is TGTGCCAGCAGTTTATCCGCCCCGGGACAGGAGAAAAACATTCAGTACTTC.

This clone showed up just once. The chain's CDR3 is CASSLTSGRADTQYF. CDR3 bases: TGCGCCAGCAGCCTAACTAGCGGGAGAGCAGATACGCAGTATTTT. V is TRBV5-1 and J is TRBJ2-3, with TRBD2 identical over 11 bases. The V segment lost 4 bases and the J segment 4 bases; nucleotides outside the gene matches: 5. CDR3 length equals 15 residues. CDR1 and CDR2 (germline): SGHRS, YFSETQ. The full variable domain, in which reference TRBV5-1 and TRBJ2-3 provide the parts outside the CDR3, is KAGVTQTPRYLIKTRGQQVTLSCSPISGHRSVSWYQQTPGQGLQFLFEYFSETQRNKGNFPGRFSGRQFSNSRSEMNVSTLELGDSALYLCASSLTSGRADTQYFGPGTRLTVL.

The chain has TRBV12-5 and TRBJ2-7, with D possibly TRBD1 on 6 matching bases. The V gene lost 2 bases and the J gene lost 0 bases, with 11 bases spanning the gap. The CDR3 runs to 15 residues. CDR1 LGHNT and CDR2 FRNRAP come from the germline V gene. The CDR3 DNA is TGTGCTAGTGGTTTGCGGGCAGGGGTCTCCTACGAGCAGTACTTC. This codes for CASGLRAGVSYEQYF.

The J gene is TRBJ2-6, the V gene TRBV19; D not certain. V lost 8 bases to trimming and J lost 0 bases, with 8 bases between them. Germline CDR1 LNHDA, CDR2 SQIVND (reference sequence). CDR3 length: 14 amino acids. In DNA form, the CDR3 reads TGTGCCAGTCACAGCATCTCTGGGGCCAACGTCCTGACTTTC. It codes for CASHSISGANVLTF.

The rearrangement uses TRBV4-1 and TRBJ2-7; the D gene is possibly TRBD2 (6 bases). The CDR3 has 13 residues. Trimming cost V 1 base and J 6 bases, with 10 bases left between them. Germline lookup yields CDR1 MGHRA and CDR2 YSYEKL. The CDR3 DNA is TGCGCCAGCAGCCAAGGGGGCGGGGCCGAGCAGTACTTC. It encodes CASSQGGGAEQYF.

The V gene is TRBV12-3 or TRBV12-4, the J gene TRBJ1-2; a possible D gene is TRBD1 (5 bases). The CDR3 runs to 13 residues. With 2 bases removed from V and 8 bases from J, the gap between germline ends came to 12 bases. The CDR3, as DNA: TGTGCCAGCAGTTTAAGTCCAGGGCGAGGCTACACCTTC. Protein: CASSLSPGRGYTF.

The chain carries TRBV19 and TRBJ2-3; TRBD2 agrees at 9 bases. Looked up from germline, CDR1 is LNHDA and CDR2 is SQIVND (reference sequence). The CDR3 extends over 15 amino acids. J was trimmed by 4 bases and V by 4 bases; bases with no gene match: 6. The CDR3 nucleotides are TGTGCCAGTAGTACCGTAGCGGGGGCAGCAGATACGCAGTATTTT. This sequence encodes CASSTVAGAADTQYF.

Only a few counts were recorded for this clone. The CDR3 here is CASSLRDRDEKLFF. The CDR3 DNA is TGTGCCAGCAGCTTAAGGGACAGGGATGAAAAACTGTTTTTT. The rearrangement joins TRBV13 to TRBJ1-4, with 9 bases identical to TRBD1. J gave up 6 bases and V 2 bases, and 1 base lay outside the gene matches. Germline assignment: CDR1 PRHDT and CDR2 FYEKMQ (reference sequence). The CDR3 extends over 14 amino acids.